The sequence of this TCR beta chain was determined in a study of monozygotic twins with inflammatory bowel disease. This CDR3 contains 15 residues. The germline V gene encodes CDR1 KGHSH and CDR2 LQKENI. TCRdb reprocessed the 5' RACE reads, keeping one entry per CDR3 protein, no DNA. This sample's table reports approximately 400,000 distinct CDR3 sequences. Sample: blood. The receptor was derived from a human donor with ulcerative colitis or Crohn's disease, or a healthy co-twin of an affected twin (not recorded which). The chain combines TRBV18 with TRBJ2-2; the TCRdb D gene call, TRBD1, has no DNA to confirm it. This CDR3 is CASSPPRAATGELFF.